What follows describes a single TCR beta chain. Its target is unknown. The trim removed 5 bases at V and 10 bases at J, leaving 8 bases unmatched. The germline gives CDR1 MNHEY, CDR2 SMNVEV (reference sequence). CDR3 length: 13 amino acids. The data were taken from a study of shared clonotypes between healthy human individuals. Regarding the study as a whole: Deeper or shallower sequencing was expected to change how clonotypes are shared among donors.

Deep-level running was used for the assay. Unsorted PBMC samples were amplified in replicate PCRs containing roughly 290 ng DNA, some 33,000 T cell genomes. Sequencing was performed with immunoSEQ multiplex PCR; in TCRdb, only in-frame clones are kept and a portion is missing. The sample lists about 560,000 clones; roughly 79% were seen once. The TCR sequence derives from a woman between 40 and 50 years old in good health. Some clones in this sample may be carry-over from other donors' samples. This chain connects TRBV27 to TRBJ1-1, with 9 bases aligning to TRBD1. The sample consisted of PBMCs. The CDR3 region has the DNA TGTGCCAGCAGTGACTACAGGGGGCAAGGAGCTTTCTTT. Translated: CASSDYRGQGAFF.